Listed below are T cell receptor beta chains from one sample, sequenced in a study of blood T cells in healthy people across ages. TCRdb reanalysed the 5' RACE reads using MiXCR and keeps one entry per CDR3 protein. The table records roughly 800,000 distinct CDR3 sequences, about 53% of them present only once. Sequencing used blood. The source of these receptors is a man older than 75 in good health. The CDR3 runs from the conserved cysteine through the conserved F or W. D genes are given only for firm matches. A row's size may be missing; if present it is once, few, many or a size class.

TGCAGTGCTGCTCAGGGGCCCTCCTACGAGCAGTACTTC CSAAQGPSYEQYF TRBJ2-7 - - TRBV20-1
TGTGCCTGGAGTGGGGGGGCTCCCTACGAGCAGTACTTC CAWSGGAPYEQYF TRBJ2-7 - - TRBV30
TGTGCCAGCAGCTTAAAGACCGGGGCTGGAAATTCACCCCTCCACTTT CASSLKTGAGNSPLHF TRBJ1-6 once - TRBV7-9
TGTGCCAGCAGCGTGTCCCTGGAAGACTATGGCTACACCTTC CASSVSLEDYGYTF TRBJ1-2 few - TRBV9
TGTGCCAGCAGTGAATATTCAGGGGTCGAGACCCAGTACTTC CASSEYSGVETQYF TRBJ2-5 - - TRBV25-1
TGTGCCACCAGGGACTCCGGGCAGGGAAATGGCTACACCTTC CATRDSGQGNGYTF TRBJ1-2 - - TRBV24-1
TGTGCCAGCAGCCCGTTCGGGGGGAACACTGAAGCTTTCTTT CASSPFGGNTEAFF TRBJ1-1 - - TRBV7-3
TGCAGTGCTAGGCGAGCGGGAGCTCTGGGCGAGCAGTACTTC CSARRAGALGEQYF TRBJ2-7 - TRBD2 TRBV20-1
TGTGCCAGCAGCGCTCAGCTGGGGCTAGCGAGCGAGCAGTACTTC CASSAQLGLASEQYF TRBJ2-7 - - TRBV7-9
TGTGCCAGTAGTACCCGGAGCAGGGGGAGAGAGTACTTC CASSTRSRGREYF TRBJ2-4 - TRBD1 TRBV19
TGTGCCAGCAGCCAAGCCTACCGACTAGCGGGACGCACAGATACGCAGTATTTT CASSQAYRLAGRTDTQYF TRBJ2-3 few TRBD2 TRBV14
TGTGCCAGTAGTGAATCTTCGGGAGCGCCCAACACTGAAGCTTTCTTT CASSESSGAPNTEAFF TRBJ1-1 - - TRBV25-1
TGTGCCAGCAGCTTTACGGGTTCTAGCACAGATACGCAGTATTTT CASSFTGSSTDTQYF TRBJ2-3 - - TRBV7-3
TGTGCCAGCAGCTTAGTAACAGGGGCCAATCAGCCCCAGCATTTT CASSLVTGANQPQHF TRBJ1-5 few TRBD1 TRBV11-2
TGTGCCAGCAGCCAAGAGAACACTGAAGCTTTCTTT CASSQENTEAFF TRBJ1-1 - - TRBV14
TGTGCCAGCAGTTACTTAGCGGGAGGGCCGTCCTCCGATGAGCAGTTCTTC CASSYLAGGPSSDEQFF TRBJ2-1 few TRBD2 TRBV6-2/TRBV6-3
TGCAGTGCTGCCTCCTCTGAGACCCAGTACTTC CSAASSETQYF TRBJ2-5 - - TRBV20-1
TGTGCCAGCAGTTTATCCTTACCCTATGGCTACACCTTC CASSLSLPYGYTF TRBJ1-2 once - TRBV27
TGTGCCAGCAGCCAAGTCCCGGGACAGTACTACAACGAGCAGTACTTC CASSQVPGQYYNEQYF TRBJ2-7 - TRBD1 TRBV3-1
TGTGCCACCAGCGGCGGGGGGTCCTACAATGAGCAGTTCTTC CATSGGGSYNEQFF TRBJ2-1 - TRBD2 TRBV15
TGCGCCAGCAGCGCGGACAACGCCTACGAGCAGTACTTC CASSADNAYEQYF TRBJ2-7 - - TRBV5-1
TGTGCCAGCAGGCCACAGAAATTGCTTCAGTACTTC CASRPQKLLQYF TRBJ2-4 - - TRBV2
TGCAGTGCTAGAGGCGGACAGGGGGTGGAGACCCAGTACTTC CSARGGQGVETQYF TRBJ2-5 few TRBD1 TRBV20-1
TGCAGTGCTAGAGAGGGGCGAGACAGGGTAAAGGAAAAACTGTTTTTT CSAREGRDRVKEKLFF TRBJ1-4 - TRBD1 TRBV20-1
TGTGCCAGCAGTTACAGGCGTGTGGACATTCAGTACTTC CASSYRRVDIQYF TRBJ2-4 - - TRBV6-2/TRBV6-3
TGCAGTGCTAGCCGGGACGGTCCTGGGGCCAACGTCCTGACTTTC CSASRDGPGANVLTF TRBJ2-6 - - TRBV20-1
TGTGCCAGCTCACCCAACAGCGGAGGACAAAACATTCAGTACTTC CASSPNSGGQNIQYF TRBJ2-4 few - TRBV18
TGTGCCAGCAGTCTGGGACTAGCGGGAATGAGATCCTACGAGCAGTACTTC CASSLGLAGMRSYEQYF TRBJ2-7 few TRBD2 TRBV28
TGTGCCAGCAGTCTAAGAGTAGCGGCTGGTCAGGGGACGCAGTATTTT CASSLRVAAGQGTQYF TRBJ2-3 - - TRBV3-1
TGTGCCACCAGCGGCGTTTCGGAGACCCAGTACTTC CATSGVSETQYF TRBJ2-5 - - TRBV15
TGCGCCAGCAGCTCCACTACACGAGACGAGCAGTACTTC CASSSTTRDEQYF TRBJ2-7 many - TRBV5-1
TGTGCCAGCAGTTTAGGGGGGACAGGGGGTGAGCAGTACTTC CASSLGGTGGEQYF TRBJ2-7 - TRBD1 TRBV12-3/TRBV12-4
TGCAGTGCTAGAGATCGGGGGACTAGCGGCCCTGTCCTCGAGCAGTACTTC CSARDRGTSGPVLEQYF TRBJ2-7 - TRBD2 TRBV20-1
TGTGCCACCGGTGACTCCGGGACTTCGCACAGATACGCGTATTTT CATGDSGTSHRYAYF TRBJ2-3 - - TRBV24-1
TGTGCCAGCAGCCCCGGGGGGACAGGGTCATATGGCTACACCTTC CASSPGGTGSYGYTF TRBJ1-2 - TRBD1 TRBV7-3
TGCAGTGCTAGATCCGGAAGCGGAAGCTCCTACGAGCAGTACTTC CSARSGSGSSYEQYF TRBJ2-7 once - TRBV20-1
TGTGCCAGCAGTCAGGGGGCTACTGGGGCCAACGTCCTGACTTTC CASSQGATGANVLTF TRBJ2-6 - TRBD1 TRBV28
TGCAGTGCTGGGGTCCGAACCTACTATGGCTACACCTTC CSAGVRTYYGYTF TRBJ1-2 - - TRBV20-1
TGCAGTGCTAGAGGCAGGGTTGGGGAGACCCAGTACTTC CSARGRVGETQYF TRBJ2-5 - - TRBV20-1
TGTGCCAGCAGGCTTGGGGCAGGACCCGAGCAGTACTTC CASRLGAGPEQYF TRBJ2-7 few - TRBV25-1
TGTGCCAGCAGTGGCTTCCCGGGCCCACCAGATACGCAGTATTTT CASSGFPGPPDTQYF TRBJ2-3 few - TRBV28